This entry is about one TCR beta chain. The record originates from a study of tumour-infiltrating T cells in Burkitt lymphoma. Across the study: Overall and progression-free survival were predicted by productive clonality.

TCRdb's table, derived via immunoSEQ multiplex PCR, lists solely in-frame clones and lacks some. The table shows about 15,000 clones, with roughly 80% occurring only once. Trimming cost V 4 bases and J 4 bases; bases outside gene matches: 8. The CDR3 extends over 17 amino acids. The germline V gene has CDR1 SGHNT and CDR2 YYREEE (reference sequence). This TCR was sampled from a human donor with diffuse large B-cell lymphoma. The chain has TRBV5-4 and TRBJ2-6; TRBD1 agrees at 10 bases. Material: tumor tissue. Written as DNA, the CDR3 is TGTGCCAGCAGCGAGACCGGGACAGGGGCAGGGGCCAACGTCCTGACTTTC. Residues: CASSETGTGAGANVLTF.